The next 16 T cell receptor beta chains were all read from a single sample in a study of shared clonotypes between healthy human individuals. Sequenced by immunoSEQ multiplex PCR; TCRdb stores in-frame clones only, minus some. This sample yields some 2,500,000 clones, of which around 93% are seen a single time; more than 0.35% belongs to the top ten. Sequencing input: naive CD4+ T cells from PBMCs. Specified subset: CD45RA+ positively selected. The receptors derive from a man aged 18 to 35 in good health. Some clones in this sample may be carry-over from other donors' samples.

The chain employs TRBV7-2 and TRBJ1-1; the D gene is possibly TRBD1 (5 bases). In germline, CDR1 is SGHTA, CDR2 FQGNSA. Trimming cost V 6 bases and J 5 bases, with 22 bases left between them. CDR3 length: 16 amino acids. The CDR3: CASRTEAGAGRTEAFF. The CDR3 nucleotides are TGTGCCAGCAGGACCGAAGCTGGGGCAGGGAGGACTGAAGCTTTCTTT.

V is TRBV18 and J is TRBJ2-2; 7 bases match TRBD1. V lost 8 bases and J lost 10; bases outside the gene matches: 13. The germline V gene encodes CDR1 KGHSH and CDR2 LQKENI. This CDR3 comprises 14 residues. The CDR3 sequence is CASHPGQAVLELFF. Here the CDR3 DNA reads TGTGCCAGCCACCCTGGACAGGCAGTTTTGGAGCTGTTTTTT.

This clone was counted once. This rearrangement joins TRBV7-2 to TRBJ2-7; D is perhaps TRBD1 or TRBD2 (7 bases each). Trimming cost V 4 bases and J 1 base, with 14 bases left between them. This CDR3 contains 15 residues. The germline CDR1 and CDR2 sequences are SGHTA and FQGNSA. CDR3 nucleotides: TGTGCCAGCAGCTACCAGGGGGGGATATCCTACGAGCAGTACTTC. Encoded protein: CASSYQGGISYEQYF.

This chain joins TRBV4-1 and TRBJ2-1, with TRBD2 matching over 9 bases. CDR3 length: 19 amino acids. V lost 0 bases to trimming and J lost 0 bases; unmatched junction nucleotides: 9. CDR1 is MGHRA, CDR2 YSYEKL, per germline. The CDR3 DNA reads as TGCGCCAGCAGCCAAGAAGGCGGGAGGGCCGTCGGCTCCTACAATGAGCAGTTCTTC. Amino acids: CASSQEGGRAVGSYNEQFF.

The J gene is TRBJ2-2, the V gene TRBV9; 7 positions match TRBD2. CDR1 is SGDLS, CDR2 YYNGEE, per germline. V lost 4 bases, J lost 1 base, and 7 bases stayed unmatched. The CDR3 totals 16 residues. CDR3 coding DNA: TGTGCCAGCAGCCAACTAGCGTCGGGGAACACCGGGGAGCTGTTTTTT. As protein: CASSQLASGNTGELFF.

As to this clone: Other nucleotide sequences from this sample produce the same CDR3. V is TRBV18 and J is TRBJ2-5; the D gene is possibly TRBD1 (6 bases). From germline, CDR1 is KGHSH and CDR2 LQKENI. With 4 bases removed from V and 2 bases from J, the gap between germline ends came to 8 bases. The CDR3 spans 13 residues. The CDR3 here is CASSRGQQETQYF. Written as DNA, the CDR3 is TGTGCCAGCTCACGGGGACAACAAGAGACCCAGTACTTC.

The rearrangement joins TRBV19 to TRBJ2-5; 9 nucleotides agree with TRBD1. This CDR3 comprises 16 residues. CDR1 is LNHDA and CDR2 is SQIVND in the germline V gene (reference sequence). With 5 bases clipped from V and 1 base from J, the junction kept 8 bases outside the gene matches. This chain's CDR3 is CASSGPGQGVQETQYF. CDR3 nucleotides: TGTGCCAGTAGTGGTCCGGGACAGGGAGTCCAAGAGACCCAGTACTTC. Full variable domain (rest looked up from reference TRBV19 and TRBJ2-5): DGGITQSPKYLFRKEGQNVTLSCEQNLNHDAMYWYRQDPGQGLRLIYYSQIVNDFQKGDIAEGYSVSREKKESFPLTVTSAQKNPTAFYLCASSGPGQGVQETQYFGPGTRLLVL.

This clone occurred once. The chain couples TRBV4-2 to TRBJ2-3, with 9 bases fitting TRBD2. The germline V gene encodes CDR1 LGHNA and CDR2 YNFKEQ. V dropped 6 bases and J dropped 0; count of bases not matched to a gene: 7. This CDR3 has 16 amino acids. The CDR3 protein is CASSRVGTSSTDTQYF. The CDR3 nucleotides read TGTGCCAGCAGTCGTGTCGGGACTAGCAGCACAGATACGCAGTATTTT.

CDR3 in amino acids: CASSQGWGGFANTGELFF. CDR3 bases: TGCGCCAGCAGCCAAGGATGGGGGGGCTTCGCGAACACCGGGGAGCTGTTTTTT. J is TRBJ2-2 and V is TRBV4-3; maybe TRBD2 (7 bases). Germline V lookup: CDR1 LGHNA, CDR2 YSLEER. Trimming pared 1 base from V and 0 bases from J, leaving 15 bases between. The CDR3 extends over 18 amino acids.

The V call is TRBV5-1, the J call TRBJ2-3; perhaps TRBD2 as D (6 bases). Germline loops: CDR1 SGHRS, CDR2 YFSETQ. V lost 3 bases and J lost 2, with 16 bases in between. This CDR3 region has 16 residues. Here the CDR3 reads CASSSRGTSYTDTQYF. DNA of the CDR3: TGCGCCAGCAGCTCCAGAGGGACTTCCTACACAGATACGCAGTATTTT.

The chain joins TRBV28 to TRBJ2-7; the D gene is possibly TRBD1 (7 bases). Germline values: CDR1 MDHEN, CDR2 SYDVKM. V lost 6 bases, J lost 4 bases, and 19 bases lay in between. CDR3 length: 15 amino acids. CDR3 bases: TGTGCCAGCAGGGAGAAGCCGACAGGGAGGTACGAGCAGTACTTC. Encoded protein: CASREKPTGRYEQYF.

This clone has just a few counts. The chain uses TRBV7-9 and TRBJ1-5; D uncertain. Germline V gene data show CDR1 as SEHNR and CDR2 as FQNEAQ (reference sequence). The V and J ends lost 1 base and 2 bases respectively, with 9 bases between them. This CDR3 region has 15 residues. In nucleotides, the CDR3 is TGTGCCAGCAGCTTAGGGGTGGAGGGCAATCAGCCCCAGCATTTT. Residues: CASSLGVEGNQPQHF.

This chain links TRBV10-3 with TRBJ2-1; TRBD2 aligns across 7 bases. Germline V lookup: CDR1 ENHRY, CDR2 SYGVKD. Trimming removed 7 bases from V and 3 bases from J; junction bases left unmatched: 6. The CDR3 extends over 14 amino acids. CDR3 sequence reads: CAIKAGDLYNEQFF. CDR3 nucleotides: TGTGCCATCAAGGCGGGAGACCTCTACAATGAGCAGTTCTTC.

The gene calls are TRBV18 and TRBJ2-7; a weak D match, TRBD2 (5 bases). V was clipped by 4 bases and J by 1 base, with 17 bases between them. CDR1 and CDR2 from the germline V gene are KGHSH and LQKENI. The CDR3 has 16 amino acids. CDR3 sequence reads: CASSHLDGGGSYEQYF. The CDR3 DNA follows: TGTGCCAGCTCACACCTCGACGGAGGAGGATCCTACGAGCAGTACTTC. The full variable domain, its missing parts supplied by reference TRBV18 and TRBJ2-7, is NAGVMQNPRHLVRRRGQEARLRCSPMKGHSHVYWYRQLPEEGLKFMVYLQKENIIDESGMPKERFSAEFPKEGPSILRIQQVVRGDSAAYFCASSHLDGGGSYEQYFGPGTRLTVT.

The CDR3 DNA reads TGTGCCACACAGGGTGGCGGGGGGCGATCAGAGACCCAGTACTTC. Protein product: CATQGGGGRSETQYF. The chain combines TRBV15 with TRBJ2-5, with 8 bases matching TRBD2. V lost 9 bases, J lost 4 bases, and 13 bases stayed unmatched. The germline gives CDR1 LNHNV, CDR2 YYDKDF (reference sequence). The CDR3 has 15 residues.

This clone was found a few times. The V gene is TRBV27, the J gene TRBJ1-1; 8 nucleotides line up with TRBD1. CDR1 and CDR2 from the germline V gene are MNHEY and SMNVEV (reference sequence). V dropped 5 bases and J dropped 8; count of bases not matched to a gene: 4. The CDR3 extends over 12 amino acids. This chain's CDR3 is CASSKTGAEAFF. In DNA form, the CDR3 reads TGTGCCAGCAGTAAGACAGGGGCAGAAGCTTTCTTT.